This T cell receptor beta chain was sequenced for a study of technical replicates of blood from a handful of donors. The data were produced by immunoSEQ multiplex PCR, yet TCRdb's version contains in-frame clones alone and is incomplete. In the table there are roughly 83,000 clones, over 85% of which are singletons. This CDR3 spans 15 amino acids. V was clipped by 0 bases and J by 4 bases, with 12 bases between them. Germline V gene sequence: CDR1 LNHNV, CDR2 YYDKDF (reference sequence). This TCR was sampled from a human donor in good health. The sequencing sample was made of T cells isolated from PBMCs. The gene calls are TRBV15 and TRBJ1-2; D is unclear. CDR3 protein: CATSRDRGEGYGYTF. CDR3 nucleotides: TGTGCCACCAGCAGAGATCGCGGAGAGGGCTATGGCTACACCTTC.